A single sample gave rise to the 9 T cell receptor beta chains below, sequenced in a study of blood T cell repertoires in COVID-19. The method was immunoSEQ multiplex PCR; TCRdb's version includes in-frame clones alone and lacks a portion of them. Here the sample spans roughly 140,000 clones, around 90% being singletons. The sequenced material came from peripheral blood. Every receptor here comes from an older man with acute or convalescent COVID-19.

This clone was counted a few times. The chain couples TRBV6-5 to TRBJ1-2, with a weak D call TRBD1 (5 bases). V dropped 6 bases and J dropped 0 bases, with 11 bases sitting between them. The CDR3 loop spans 14 amino acids. Germline V gene data show CDR1 as MNHEY and CDR2 as SVGAGI. The CDR3 loop reads CASSGDLTNYGYTF. The DNA of the CDR3 is TGTGCCAGCAGCGGGGACTTGACTAACTATGGCTACACCTTC.

The chain combines TRBV7-2 with TRBJ2-5, with 7 bases fitting TRBD1. After removal of 1 base from V and 5 bases from J, the junction contained 4 bases not matched to a gene. Per germline, CDR1 SGHTA and CDR2 FQGNSA. The CDR3 has 14 residues. CDR3 DNA sequence: TGTGCCAGCAGCTTAGGCCCGGGACAGGAGACCCAGTACTTC. Its protein is CASSLGPGQETQYF. The full variable domain, its missing parts supplied by reference TRBV7-2 and TRBJ2-5, is GAGVSQSPSNKVTEKGKDVELRCDPISGHTALYWYRQSLGQGLEFLIYFQGNSAPDKSGLPSDRFSAERTGGSVSTLTIQRTQQEDSAVYLCASSLGPGQETQYFGPGTRLLVL.

This clone was counted a few times. J is TRBJ1-2 and V is TRBV5-4; no firm D call. Trimming left V 4 bases short and J 4 bases short, with 8 bases between. Germline loops: CDR1 SGHNT, CDR2 YYREEE (reference sequence). The CDR3 consists of 12 residues. The CDR3 loop reads CASSMQSYGYTF. The CDR3 DNA is TGTGCCAGCAGCATGCAGTCCTATGGCTACACCTTC. The whole variable domain, remainder taken from reference TRBV5-4 and TRBJ1-2, is ETGVTQSPTHLIKTRGQQVTLRCSSQSGHNTVSWYQQALGQGPQFIFQYYREEENGRGNFPPRFSGLQFPNYSSELNVNALELDDSALYLCASSMQSYGYTFGSGTRLTVV.

The V gene is TRBV3-1 (or the pseudogene TRBV3-2), the J gene TRBJ2-1, with 7 bases that match TRBD1. V lost 4 bases, J lost 0 bases, and 3 bases stayed unmatched. The germline V gene has CDR1 LGHDT and CDR2 YNNKEL (reference sequence). CDR3 length: 15 amino acids. The CDR3 coding sequence is TGTGCCAGCAGCCCGAGGGGGCACTCCTACAATGAGCAGTTCTTC. It codes for CASSPRGHSYNEQFF.

This clone was detected a few times. The chain combines TRBV18 with TRBJ1-2; TRBD1 agrees at 8 bases. The CDR3 sequence is 13 residues long. V gave up 4 bases and J gave up 6 bases; unmatched junction bases: 4. CDR1 and CDR2 (germline): KGHSH, LQKENI. The CDR3 DNA is TGTGCCAGCTCACACACAGGGGGTGATGGCTACACCTTC. As protein: CASSHTGGDGYTF.

V gene TRBV12-5 combines with J gene TRBJ2-7, with TRBD2 identical over 14 bases. Germline values: CDR1 LGHNT, CDR2 FRNRAP. Trimming at V came to 5 bases and at J to 2 bases, leaving 14 bases not matched to a gene. This CDR3 has 19 amino acids. The CDR3 spells CASGLWTSGGPQEPYEQYF. CDR3 DNA sequence: TGTGCTAGTGGTCTCTGGACTAGCGGGGGGCCACAAGAGCCCTACGAGCAGTACTTC.

V gene TRBV3-1 (or the pseudogene TRBV3-2) combines with J gene TRBJ1-5; D is undetermined. This CDR3 spans 14 amino acids. The V end was cut by 4 bases, the J end by 5 bases, with 12 bases between. Germline CDR1 is LGHDT and CDR2 is YNNKEL (reference sequence). CDR3 sequence: CASSPDTAHQPQHF. The CDR3 DNA reads TGTGCCAGCAGCCCTGATACAGCTCATCAGCCCCAGCATTTT.

V usage is TRBV30 and J usage is TRBJ2-3, with TRBD2 matching 10 bases. In germline, CDR1 is GTSNPN, CDR2 SVGIG (reference sequence). V dropped 0 bases and J dropped 3; count of bases not matched to a gene: 3. The CDR3 contains 15 residues. The CDR3 DNA reads as TGTGCCTGGAGTGTCTCTAGCGGGAGAACAGATACGCAGTATTTT. This sequence encodes CAWSVSSGRTDTQYF.

The rearrangement uses TRBV14 and TRBJ1-4; 9 bases line up with TRBD1. This CDR3 is 15 amino acids long. CDR1 and CDR2 (germline): SGHDN, FVKESK. Trimming at V came to 4 bases and at J to 2 bases, leaving 2 bases not matched to a gene. CDR3 residues: CASSLQGATNEKLFF. The CDR3 region has the DNA TGTGCCAGCAGCCTACAGGGGGCTACTAATGAAAAACTGTTTTTT.